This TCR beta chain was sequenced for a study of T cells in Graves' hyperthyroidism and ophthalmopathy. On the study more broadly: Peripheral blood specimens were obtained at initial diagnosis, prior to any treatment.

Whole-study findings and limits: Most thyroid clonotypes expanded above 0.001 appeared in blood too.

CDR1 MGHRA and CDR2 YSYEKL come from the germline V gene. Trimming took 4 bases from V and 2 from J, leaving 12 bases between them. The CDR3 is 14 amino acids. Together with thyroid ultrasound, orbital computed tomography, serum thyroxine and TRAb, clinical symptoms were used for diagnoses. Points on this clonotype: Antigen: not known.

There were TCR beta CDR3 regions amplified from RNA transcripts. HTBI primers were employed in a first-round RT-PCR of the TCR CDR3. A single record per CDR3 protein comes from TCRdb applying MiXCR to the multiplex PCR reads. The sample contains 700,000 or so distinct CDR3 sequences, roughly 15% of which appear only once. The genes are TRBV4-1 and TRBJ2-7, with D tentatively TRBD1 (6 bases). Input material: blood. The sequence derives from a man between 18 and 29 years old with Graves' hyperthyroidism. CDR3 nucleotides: TGCGCCAGCAGCCCTCGGGACACCACCTACGAGCAGTACTTC. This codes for CASSPRDTTYEQYF.